Here is one T cell receptor beta chain with its context. TCRdb re-called the PCR reads through MiXCR, storing one row per CDR3 protein. Altogether more than 70,000 distinct CDR3 sequences are present, 21% being singletons, with the ten largest covering approximately 1.1%. This specimen comes from a study of molecular identifiers for immune sequencing clone quantification. Sequenced material: naive CD8+ T cells from blood, with Jurkat cell RNA spiked in. Specified subset: FACS-sorted CD8+CD4-CCR7+CD45RA+ naive T cells. The clonotype comes from a human donor in good health. Some libraries in this study had Jurkat cell RNA spiked in.

The DNA for the CDR3 is TGTGCCAGCAGCCAAGACCACGTAACCGGGGAGCTGTTTTTT. Amino acids: CASSQDHVTGELFF. The chain combines TRBV14 with TRBJ2-2; D not certain. V was trimmed by 0 bases and J by 5 bases, leaving 7 bases between them. CDR3 length equals 14 residues. Germline CDR1 and CDR2: SGHDN and FVKESK.